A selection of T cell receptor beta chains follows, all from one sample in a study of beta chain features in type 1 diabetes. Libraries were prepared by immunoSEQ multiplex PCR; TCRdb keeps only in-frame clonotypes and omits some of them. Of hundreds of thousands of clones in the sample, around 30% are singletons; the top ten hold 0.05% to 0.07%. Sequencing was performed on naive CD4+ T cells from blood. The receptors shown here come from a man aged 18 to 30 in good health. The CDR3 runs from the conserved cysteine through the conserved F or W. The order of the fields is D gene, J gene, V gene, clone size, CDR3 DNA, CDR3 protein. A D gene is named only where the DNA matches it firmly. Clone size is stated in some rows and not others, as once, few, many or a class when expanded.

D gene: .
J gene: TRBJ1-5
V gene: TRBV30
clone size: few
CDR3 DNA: TGTGCCTGGAGTCGGGACAGCAATCAGCCCCAGCATTTT
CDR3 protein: CAWSRDSNQPQHF

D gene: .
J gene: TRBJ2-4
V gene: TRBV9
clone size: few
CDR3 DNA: TGTGCCAGCAGCGTAACTAGTGGGAACATTCAGTACTTC
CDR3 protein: CASSVTSGNIQYF

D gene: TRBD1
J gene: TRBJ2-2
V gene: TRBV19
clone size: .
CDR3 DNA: TGTGCCAGTAGTCGACAGGGTAATTTCGGGGAGCTGTTTTTT
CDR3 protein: CASSRQGNFGELFF

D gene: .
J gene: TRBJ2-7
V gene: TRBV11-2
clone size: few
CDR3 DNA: TGTGCCAGCAGCCCTCCGGGACAATTCTACGAGCAGTACTTC
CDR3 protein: CASSPPGQFYEQYF

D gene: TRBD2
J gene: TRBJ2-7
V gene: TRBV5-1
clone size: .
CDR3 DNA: TGCGCCAGCAGCTCTCGCGGGGGCGAGCAGTACTTC
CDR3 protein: CASSSRGGEQYF

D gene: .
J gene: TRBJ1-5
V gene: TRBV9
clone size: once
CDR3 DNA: TGTGCCAGCAGCGTAGGGAGTAGCAATCAGCCCCAGCATTTT
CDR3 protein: CASSVGSSNQPQHF

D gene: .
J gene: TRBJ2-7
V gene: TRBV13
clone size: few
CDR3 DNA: TGTGCCAGCAGCTTAGCGACAACCGAGCAGTACTTC
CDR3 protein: CASSLATTEQYF

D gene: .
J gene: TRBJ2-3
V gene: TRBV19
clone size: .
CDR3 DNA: TGTGCCAGTAGTATAGATGACTACCCTAGCACAGATACGCAGTATTTT
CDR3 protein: CASSIDDYPSTDTQYF

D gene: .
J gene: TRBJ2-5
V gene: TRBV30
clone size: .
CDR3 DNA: TGTGCCTGGAGACTAGCCCGACAGGATGAGACCCAGTACTTC
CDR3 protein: CAWRLARQDETQYF

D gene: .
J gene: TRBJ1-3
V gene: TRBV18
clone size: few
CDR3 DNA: TGTGCCAGCTCACCACCAGCGGTCGGAAACACCATATATTTT
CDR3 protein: CASSPPAVGNTIYF

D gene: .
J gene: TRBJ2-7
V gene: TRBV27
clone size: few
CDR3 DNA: TGTGCCAGCAGTTCGCGGACCCGGGGTGAGCAGTACTTC
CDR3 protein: CASSSRTRGEQYF

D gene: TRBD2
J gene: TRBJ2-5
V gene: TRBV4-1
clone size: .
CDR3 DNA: TGCGCCAGCAGCCAACCTAGCGGGAGATCCGGGCAAGAGACCCAGTACTTC
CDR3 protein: CASSQPSGRSGQETQYF

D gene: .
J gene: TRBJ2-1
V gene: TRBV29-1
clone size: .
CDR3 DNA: TGCAGCTTCCGGGACACCGCCTACAATGAGCAGTTCTTC
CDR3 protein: CSFRDTAYNEQFF

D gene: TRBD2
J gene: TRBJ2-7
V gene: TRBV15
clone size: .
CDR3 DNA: TGTGCCACCAGCCTCCGGACTAGCGGGAGTGGTGAGCAGTACTTC
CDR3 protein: CATSLRTSGSGEQYF

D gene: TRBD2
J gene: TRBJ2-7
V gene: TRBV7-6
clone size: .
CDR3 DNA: TGTGCCAGCAGCTCGAGCGGGAGGAGGCACGAGCAGTACTTC
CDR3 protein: CASSSSGRRHEQYF

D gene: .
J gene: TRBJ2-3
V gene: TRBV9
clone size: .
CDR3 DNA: TGTGCCAGCAGCACGTCAGGGAGTGATACGCAGTATTTT
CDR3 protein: CASSTSGSDTQYF

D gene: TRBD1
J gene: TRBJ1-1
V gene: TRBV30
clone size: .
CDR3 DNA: TGTGCCTGGAAAAGACTCCCGGGACAGGGAGCGAGGACTGAAGCTTTCTTT
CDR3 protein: CAWKRLPGQGARTEAFF

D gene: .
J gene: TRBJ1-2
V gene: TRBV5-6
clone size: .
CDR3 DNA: TGTGCCAGCAGCTTGGGCCAGAACTATGGCTACACCTTC
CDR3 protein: CASSLGQNYGYTF

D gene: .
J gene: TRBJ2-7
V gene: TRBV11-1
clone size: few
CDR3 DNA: TGTGCCAGCACCCACCCCCAGCTTAGCGGCAACCCCTCCTACGAGCAGTACTTC
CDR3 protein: CASTHPQLSGNPSYEQYF

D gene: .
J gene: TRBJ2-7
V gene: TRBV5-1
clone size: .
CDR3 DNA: TGCGCCAGCAGCGCAGCCCCTGGGACCTCCTACGAGCAGTACTTC
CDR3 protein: CASSAAPGTSYEQYF

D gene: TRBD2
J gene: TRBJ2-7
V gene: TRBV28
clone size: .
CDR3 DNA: TGTGCCAGCAGTCCCGTAGCGGGAGGGCATATCTCCTACGAGCAGTACTTC
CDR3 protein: CASSPVAGGHISYEQYF

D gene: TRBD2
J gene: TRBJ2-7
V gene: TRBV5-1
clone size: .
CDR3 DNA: TGCGCCAGCAGCTCGGGACTAGCGACCTACGAGCAGTACTTC
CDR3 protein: CASSSGLATYEQYF

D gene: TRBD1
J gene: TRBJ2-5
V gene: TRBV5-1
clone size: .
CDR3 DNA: TGCGCCAGCAGCTGGACAGGAGTAGGAGAGACCCAGTACTTC
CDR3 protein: CASSWTGVGETQYF

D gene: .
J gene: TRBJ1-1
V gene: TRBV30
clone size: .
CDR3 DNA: TGTGCCTGGAGTGCGGGGGTCAGAGTCACTGAAGCTTTCTTT
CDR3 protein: CAWSAGVRVTEAFF

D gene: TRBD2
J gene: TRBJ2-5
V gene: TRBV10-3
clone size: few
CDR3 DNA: TGTGCCATCAGTGAGAGGACTAGCGGGAGGGCTGAGACCCAGTACTTC
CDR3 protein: CAISERTSGRAETQYF

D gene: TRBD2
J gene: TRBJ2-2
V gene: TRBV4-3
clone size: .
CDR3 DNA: TGCGCCAGCAGCCAGTCCGGGACTAGGGTGACCGGGGAGCTGTTTTTT
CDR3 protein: CASSQSGTRVTGELFF

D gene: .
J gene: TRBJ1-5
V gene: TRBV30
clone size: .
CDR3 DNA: TGTGCCTGGACCGGGGACGGCAATCAGCCCCAGCATTTT
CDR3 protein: CAWTGDGNQPQHF

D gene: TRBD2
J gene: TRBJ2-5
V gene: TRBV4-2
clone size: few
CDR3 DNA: TGTGCCAGCAGCCAACCTTCGTGGGCTAGCGGGAGACGAGAGACCCAGTACTTC
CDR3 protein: CASSQPSWASGRRETQYF

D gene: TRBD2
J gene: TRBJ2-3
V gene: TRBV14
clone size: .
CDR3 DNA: TGTGCCAGCAGTCGACTAGCGGTAGGCACAGATACGCAGTATTTT
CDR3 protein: CASSRLAVGTDTQYF

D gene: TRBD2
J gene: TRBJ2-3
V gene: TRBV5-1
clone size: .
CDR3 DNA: TGCGCCAGCGGGAGGCGATCGGGACTAGCAGTAATAACTCCTAGCACAGATACGCAGTATTTT
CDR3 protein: CASGRRSGLAVITPSTDTQYF

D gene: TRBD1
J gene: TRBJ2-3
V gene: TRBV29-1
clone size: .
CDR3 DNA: TGCAGCGTTGAGGTCGGAGGCAGGGGGTTAGTAGGCACAGATACGCAGTATTTT
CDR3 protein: CSVEVGGRGLVGTDTQYF

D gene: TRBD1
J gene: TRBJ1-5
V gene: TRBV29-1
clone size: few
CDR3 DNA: TGCAGCGTTGGGACAGGGACACATCAGCCCCAGCATTTT
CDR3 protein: CSVGTGTHQPQHF

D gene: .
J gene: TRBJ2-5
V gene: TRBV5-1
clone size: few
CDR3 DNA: TGCGCCAGCAGCTATGGGATCCAAGAGACCCAGTACTTC
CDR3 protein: CASSYGIQETQYF

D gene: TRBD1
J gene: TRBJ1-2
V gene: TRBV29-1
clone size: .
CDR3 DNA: TGCAGCGTTTTTCAGACAGGGGGCTATGGCTACACCTTC
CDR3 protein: CSVFQTGGYGYTF

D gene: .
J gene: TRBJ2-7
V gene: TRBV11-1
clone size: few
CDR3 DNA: TGTGCCAGCAGCTCAGTCAATGTAGGCCAATCCTACGAGCAGTACTTC
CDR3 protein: CASSSVNVGQSYEQYF

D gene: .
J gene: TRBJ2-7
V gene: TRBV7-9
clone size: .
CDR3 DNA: TGTGCCAGCGGGGTGAAAGAGCAGTACTTC
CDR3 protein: CASGVKEQYF

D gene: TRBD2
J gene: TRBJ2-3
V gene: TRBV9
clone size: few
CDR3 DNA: TGTGCCAGCAGCGAGCGTAGCGGGTCTTTCACAGATACGCAGTATTTT
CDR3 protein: CASSERSGSFTDTQYF

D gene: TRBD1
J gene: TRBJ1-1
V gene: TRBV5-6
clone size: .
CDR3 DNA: TGTGCCAGCAGCTGGGACAGGTTGAACACTGAAGCTTTCTTT
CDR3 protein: CASSWDRLNTEAFF

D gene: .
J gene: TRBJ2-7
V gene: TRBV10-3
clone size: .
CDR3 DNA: TGTGCCATCTCTGAGGCGGGAAGGCAGTACTTC
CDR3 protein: CAISEAGRQYF

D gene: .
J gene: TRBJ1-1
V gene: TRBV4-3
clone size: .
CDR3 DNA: TGCGCCAGCAGCCAGAGACAGTTTACGACTGAAGCTTTCTTT
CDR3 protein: CASSQRQFTTEAFF

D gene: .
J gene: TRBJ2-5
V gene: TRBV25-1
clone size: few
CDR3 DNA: TGTGCCAGCAGTTCCCCGGGACATCCAAAGAGGGAGACCCAGTACTTC
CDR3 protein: CASSSPGHPKRETQYF

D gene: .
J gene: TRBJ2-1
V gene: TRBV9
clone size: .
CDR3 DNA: TGTGCCAGCAGCGTAGATGGGTCCGGTGAGCAGTTCTTC
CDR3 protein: CASSVDGSGEQFF

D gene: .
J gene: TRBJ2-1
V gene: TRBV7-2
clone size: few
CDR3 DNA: TGTGCCAGCAGCTTGCTATCGGGACGGAGTTACAATGAGCAGTTCTTC
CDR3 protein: CASSLLSGRSYNEQFF

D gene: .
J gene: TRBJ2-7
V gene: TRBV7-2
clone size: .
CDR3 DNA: TGTGCCAGCAGCTCAGAGGCCGGTTACTCCTACGAGCAGTACTTC
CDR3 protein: CASSSEAGYSYEQYF

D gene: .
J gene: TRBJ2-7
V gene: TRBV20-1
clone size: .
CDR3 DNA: TGCAGTGCTAGAGATGTTTTGGACTACTTC
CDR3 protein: CSARDVLDYF

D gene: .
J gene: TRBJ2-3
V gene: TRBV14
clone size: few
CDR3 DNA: TGTGCCAGCAGCCAAGGTTCAGAAGATACGCAGTATTTT
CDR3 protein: CASSQGSEDTQYF

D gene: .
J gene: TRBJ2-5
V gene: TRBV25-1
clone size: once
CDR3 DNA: TGTGCCAGCAGTGAATATCAGGGGTGGGAGACCCAGTACTTC
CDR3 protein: CASSEYQGWETQYF

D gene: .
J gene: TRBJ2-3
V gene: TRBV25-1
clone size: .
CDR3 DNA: TGTGCCAGCAGGATGTCAGGACTCACAGATACGCAGTATTTT
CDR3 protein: CASRMSGLTDTQYF

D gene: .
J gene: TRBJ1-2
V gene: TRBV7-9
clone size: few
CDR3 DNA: TGTGCCAGCAGCTTACGAGACAATTCTAACTATGGCTACACCTTC
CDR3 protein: CASSLRDNSNYGYTF

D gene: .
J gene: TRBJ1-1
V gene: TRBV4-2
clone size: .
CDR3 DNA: TGTGCCAGCAGCCAAGAAGCGGAATTCACTGAAGCTTTCTTT
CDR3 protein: CASSQEAEFTEAFF

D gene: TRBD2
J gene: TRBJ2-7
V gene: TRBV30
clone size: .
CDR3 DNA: TGTGCCTGGGCCCAACTAGCGGGAAGCCACGAGCAGTACTTC
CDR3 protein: CAWAQLAGSHEQYF